A single sample gave rise to the 24 T cell receptor beta chains below, sequenced in a study of blood T cells in healthy people across ages. A second PCR of about 7 to 12 cycles used a sample-barcoded 5' primer and a J-beta primer mix. TCRdb redid the calling of the 5' RACE reads with MiXCR, one entry per CDR3 protein. There are about 780,000 distinct CDR3 sequences in the sample; 46% occur only once, and over 15% lies in the top ten. Sequences were obtained from blood. These receptors were obtained from a man older than 75 in good health.

This clonotype has more than one count but fewer than ten. The V gene is TRBV27, the J gene TRBJ2-1; TRBD2 matches at 11 bases. V trimming: 7 bases; J trimming: 7 bases; junction bases outside the gene matches: 9. Germline V gene data show CDR1 as MNHEY and CDR2 as SMNVEV (reference sequence). The CDR3 runs to 15 residues. Here the CDR3 DNA reads TGTGCCAGCAACGTAGCGGGAGGGCCGAGGAATGAGCAGTTCTTC. Translated, it gives CASNVAGGPRNEQFF.

Only a few counts were recorded for this clonotype. The CDR3 sequence is CASSVQGSETQYF. As DNA, the CDR3 is TGTGCCAGCAGTGTACAGGGGAGTGAGACCCAGTACTTC. The rearrangement uses TRBV25-1 and TRBJ2-5, with 7 bases matching TRBD1. Germline lookup yields CDR1 MGHDK and CDR2 SYGVNS. The CDR3 length is 13 residues. V was pared by 4 bases and J by 5 bases, with 4 bases of the junction left unmatched.

This clonotype turned up a few times. The chain carries TRBV5-1 and TRBJ2-1; D possibly corresponds to TRBD2 (5 bases). In germline, CDR1 is SGHRS, CDR2 YFSETQ. This CDR3 contains 15 residues. V dropped 0 bases and J dropped 4 bases, with 11 bases sitting between them. The CDR3 protein is CASSLAGGGYNEQFF. CDR3 bases: TGCGCCAGCAGCTTGGCCGGCGGCGGGTACAATGAGCAGTTCTTC.

This clonotype was picked up many times. The rearrangement uses TRBV12-3 or TRBV12-4 and TRBJ1-6; D might be TRBD1 (6 bases). This CDR3 has 14 amino acids. Trimming removed 6 bases from V and 9 bases from J, with 15 bases in between. CDR3 sequence: CASSSSDRSSPLHF. The CDR3 bases are TGTGCCAGCAGCTCCAGTGACAGGAGTTCACCCCTCCACTTT.

This clonotype was observed a few times. This chain joins TRBV12-3 or TRBV12-4 and TRBJ2-7; possible D gene TRBD1, 5 bases. V was trimmed by 4 bases and J by 5 bases, leaving 12 bases between them. CDR3 length: 13 amino acids. In nucleotides, the CDR3 is TGTGCCAGCAGTTCGACGGACACGCACGAGCAGTACTTC. It translates to CASSSTDTHEQYF.

This sequence joins TRBV27 and TRBJ2-7, with 8 positions matching TRBD1. V dropped 3 bases and J dropped 4; count of bases not matched to a gene: 2. CDR1 and CDR2 from the germline V gene are MNHEY and SMNVEV (reference sequence). CDR3 length equals 13 residues. In DNA form, the CDR3 reads TGTGCCAGCAGTTTCGGGGACAGGTACGAGCAGTACTTC. It translates to CASSFGDRYEQYF.

In its sample, this clonotype was seen a few times. The V and J genes are TRBV6-2 or TRBV6-3 and TRBJ2-2; 13 bases fit TRBD2. The CDR3 is made up of 19 amino acids. CDR1 MNHEY and CDR2 SVGEGT come from the germline V gene. V lost 8 bases and J lost 1; bases outside the gene matches: 13. In DNA form, the CDR3 reads TGTGCCAGCCGAGGCGTCGGACTAGCGGGAGAAGGGAACACCGGGGAGCTGTTTTTT. Protein product: CASRGVGLAGEGNTGELFF.

J is TRBJ2-5 and V is TRBV7-2; 8 bases fit TRBD1. Germline values: CDR1 SGHTA, CDR2 FQGNSA. This CDR3 is built from 15 residues. Losses at the gene ends were 9 bases for V and 2 bases for J; bases not matched to a gene: 11. CDR3 region: CASESRTGSQETQYF. CDR3 DNA sequence: TGTGCCAGTGAGTCAAGGACAGGGAGTCAAGAGACCCAGTACTTC.

V gene TRBV9 combines with J gene TRBJ2-1, with 10 bases matching TRBD1. The CDR3 covers 16 residues. CDR1 and CDR2 (germline): SGDLS, YYNGEE. The J segment lost 6 bases and the V segment lost 2 bases, leaving 8 bases of the junction unmatched. CDR3 residues: CASSVLDRGEFNEQFF. The CDR3 coding sequence is TGTGCCAGCAGCGTCCTGGACAGGGGGGAATTCAATGAGCAGTTCTTC.

V and J are TRBV3-1 and TRBJ1-5, with a possible D match to TRBD1 (5 bases). V lost 0 bases to trimming and J lost 4 bases, with 10 bases between them. Germline lookup yields CDR1 LGHDT and CDR2 YNNKEL (reference sequence). The CDR3 is made up of 15 amino acids. CDR3 nucleotide sequence: TGTGCCAGCAGCCAAGAGCACGGGGGGAATCAGCCCCAGCATTTT. Protein product: CASSQEHGGNQPQHF.

This clonotype was detected many times. The J gene is TRBJ1-2, the V gene TRBV12-3 or TRBV12-4; perhaps TRBD1 as D (6 bases). V dropped 1 base and J dropped 4 bases, with 10 bases sitting between them. The CDR3 totals 14 residues. CDR3: CASSLVGASYGYTF. The CDR3 DNA is TGTGCCAGCAGTTTAGTGGGGGCTAGCTATGGCTACACCTTC.

This clonotype was seen only a few times. The V call is TRBV6-1, the J call TRBJ2-3; no reliable D call. The CDR3 is made up of 14 amino acids. Trimming removed 3 bases at V and 4 bases at J, with 11 bases between. Germline loops: CDR1 MNHNS, CDR2 SASEGT. CDR3 protein: CASSDTWRADTQYF. As DNA, the CDR3 is TGTGCCAGCAGTGATACGTGGCGCGCAGATACGCAGTATTTT.

This clonotype came up many times. The chain uses TRBV5-6 and TRBJ1-2, with D uncertain. CDR1 and CDR2 (germline): SGHDT, YYEEEE. The CDR3 runs 15 residues. The germline V and J ends were trimmed by 2 bases and 4 bases, with 15 bases remaining between them. The CDR3 DNA reads TGTGCCAGCAGCTTCGGCACCTTCGGAGCCTATGGCTACACCTTC. Protein: CASSFGTFGAYGYTF.

V and J are TRBV27 and TRBJ2-7, with a weak D call TRBD1 (8 bases). CDR3 length equals 15 residues. Trimming shortened V by 5 bases and J by 1 base, and 15 bases separated the two germline ends. In germline, CDR1 is MNHEY, CDR2 SMNVEV (reference sequence). CDR3 coding DNA: TGTGCCAGCAGTCCCGGGGGGACAGGATCCTACGAGCAGTACTTC. Its translation: CASSPGGTGSYEQYF.

This clonotype was observed a handful of times. The chain uses TRBV28 and TRBJ2-1; D might be TRBD1 (6 bases). The CDR3 has 16 residues. V was trimmed by 6 bases and J by 3 bases, leaving 18 bases between them. The germline CDR1 and CDR2 sequences are MDHEN and SYDVKM. The CDR3, as DNA: TGTGCCAGCAGGGATTCAGGGGCCCACTTCTACAATGAGCAGTTCTTC. Translating it yields CASRDSGAHFYNEQFF.

The chain combines TRBV9 with TRBJ2-1; weak D call: TRBD2 (6 bases). Judging by the DNA end, TRBJ2-7 fits better; the J call may be wrong. In germline, CDR1 is SGDLS, CDR2 YYNGEE. There are 16 residues in the CDR3. The CDR3: CASSVGRTTTYNEQYF. The DNA of the CDR3 is TGTGCCAGCAGCGTAGGGAGGACTACCACCTACAATGAGCAGTACTTC.

The DNA for the CDR3 is TGTGCCAGCAGTGTCGGACAGGGGGGCACCGGGGAGCTGTTTTTT. Encoded protein: CASSVGQGGTGELFF. The V and J genes are TRBV12-3 or TRBV12-4 and TRBJ2-2, with TRBD1 identical over 10 bases. This CDR3 is built from 15 residues. V lost 5 bases to trimming and J lost 4 bases; unmatched junction nucleotides: 4.

CDR3 residues: CASSPGQTETQYF. In DNA form, the CDR3 reads TGTGCCAGCTCACCAGGGCAGACGGAGACCCAGTACTTC. The chain uses TRBV18 and TRBJ2-5; D is uncertain. Germline values: CDR1 KGHSH, CDR2 LQKENI. The CDR3 loop spans 13 amino acids. The V gene lost 2 bases and the J gene lost 5 bases, with 9 bases spanning the gap.

The chain has TRBV20-1 and TRBJ2-1; D not certain. The germline V gene encodes CDR1 DFQATT and CDR2 SNEGSKA (reference sequence). The CDR3 spans 10 residues. Trimming removed 6 bases at V and 10 bases at J, with 10 bases between. The CDR3 loop is CSAALNEQFF. The CDR3 DNA reads TGCAGTGCCGCCTTAAACGAGCAGTTCTTC.

This clonotype appeared a few times. The chain couples TRBV6-6 to TRBJ1-5, with TRBD1 matching 7 bases. This CDR3 has 17 residues. Trimming removed 7 bases from V and 6 bases from J; junction bases left unmatched: 18. Germline V lookup: CDR1 MNHNY, CDR2 SVGAGI (reference sequence). The CDR3 sequence: CASTRLQGGATGQPQHF. CDR3 nucleotides: TGTGCCAGCACCCGACTCCAGGGGGGGGCAACTGGTCAGCCCCAGCATTTT.

This clonotype was seen a handful of times. This chain joins TRBV29-1 and TRBJ2-7, with 11 bases matching TRBD2. The V gene's germline CDR1 is SQVTM and CDR2 ANQGSEA. V was pared by 7 bases and J by 7 bases, with 9 bases of the junction left unmatched. The CDR3 runs to 13 residues. This CDR3 is CSAGTSGAWEQYF. DNA of the CDR3: TGCAGCGCTGGGACTAGCGGCGCCTGGGAGCAGTACTTC.

V gene TRBV7-9 combines with J gene TRBJ1-5; D may be TRBD1 (5 bases). V was cut by 1 base and J by 4 bases, with 8 bases left in between. CDR1 and CDR2 from the germline V gene are SEHNR and FQNEAQ (reference sequence). The CDR3 is made up of 14 amino acids. CDR3 nucleotide sequence: TGTGCCAGCAGCTTAGGGGGCCAAAATCAGCCCCAGCATTTT. It codes for CASSLGGQNQPQHF.

Remarks on this clonotype: One end of the junction varies from germline; a read error may be responsible. This chain connects TRBV20-1 to TRBJ1-2, with a possible D match to TRBD1 (5 bases). This CDR3 region has 17 residues. CDR1 is DFQATT and CDR2 is SNEGSKA in the germline V gene (reference sequence). CDR3 in amino acids: CSARDIMGGNINYGHTF. CDR3 in DNA: TGCAGTGCTAGAGATATTATGGGGGGGAACATTAACTATGGCCACACCTTC.

V is TRBV20-1 and J is TRBJ2-3, with TRBD2 matching over 7 bases. V trimming: 6 bases; J trimming: 4 bases; junction bases outside the gene matches: 10. CDR3 length equals 14 residues. The germline V gene encodes CDR1 DFQATT and CDR2 SNEGSKA (reference sequence). In nucleotides, the CDR3 is TGCAGTGCCGACAGCGGGAAGGTCTCAGATACGCAGTATTTT. It yields the protein CSADSGKVSDTQYF.